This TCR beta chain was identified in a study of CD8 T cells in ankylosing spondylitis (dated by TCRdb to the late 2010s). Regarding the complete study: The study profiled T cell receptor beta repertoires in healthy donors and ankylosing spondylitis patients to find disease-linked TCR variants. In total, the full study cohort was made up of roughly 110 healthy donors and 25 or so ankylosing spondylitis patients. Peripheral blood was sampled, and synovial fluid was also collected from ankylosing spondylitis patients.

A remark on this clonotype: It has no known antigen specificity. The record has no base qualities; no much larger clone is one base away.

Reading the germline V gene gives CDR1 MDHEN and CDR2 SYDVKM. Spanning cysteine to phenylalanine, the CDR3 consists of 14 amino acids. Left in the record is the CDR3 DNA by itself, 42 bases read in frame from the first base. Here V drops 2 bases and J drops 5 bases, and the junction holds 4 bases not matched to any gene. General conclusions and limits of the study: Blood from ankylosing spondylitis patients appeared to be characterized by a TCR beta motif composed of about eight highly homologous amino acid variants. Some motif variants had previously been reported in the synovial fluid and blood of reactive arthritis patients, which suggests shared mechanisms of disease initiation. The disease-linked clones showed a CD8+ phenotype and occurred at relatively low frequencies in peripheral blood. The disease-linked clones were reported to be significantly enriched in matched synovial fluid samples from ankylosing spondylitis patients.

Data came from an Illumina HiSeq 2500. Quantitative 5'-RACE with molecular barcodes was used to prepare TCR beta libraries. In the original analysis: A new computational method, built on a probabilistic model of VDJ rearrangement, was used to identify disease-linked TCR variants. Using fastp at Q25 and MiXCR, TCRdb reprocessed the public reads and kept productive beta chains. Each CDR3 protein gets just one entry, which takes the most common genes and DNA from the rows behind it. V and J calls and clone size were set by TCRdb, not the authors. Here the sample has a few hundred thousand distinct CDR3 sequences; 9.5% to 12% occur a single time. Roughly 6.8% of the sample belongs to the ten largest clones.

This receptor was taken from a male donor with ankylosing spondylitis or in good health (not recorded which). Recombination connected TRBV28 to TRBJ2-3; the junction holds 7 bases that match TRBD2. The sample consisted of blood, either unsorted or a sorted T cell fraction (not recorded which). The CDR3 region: CASSLRLAVDTQYF. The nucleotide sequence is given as TGTGCCAGCAGTTTACGACTAGCTGTAGATACGCAGTATTTT.